The rows below give T cell receptor beta chains drawn from one sample of a study of OX40 agonist ivuxolimab in advanced cancers. Measured with immunoSEQ multiplex PCR; TCRdb has only the in-frame clones, and not every one. The sample records about 110,000 clones, around 90% being singletons. The input for sequencing was CD4+ or CD8+ T cells sorted from blood, taken in a trial of the OX40 agonist ivuxolimab. All receptors come from an adult with an advanced solid tumor such as melanoma, head and neck, liver or kidney cancer. Both conserved end residues are part of each CDR3. D genes are given only for firm matches. Clone size appears in some rows only: once, few, many, or a class for an expanded clone.

v_gene	j_gene	abundance	d_gene	CDR3aa	CDR3nt
TRBV5-1	TRBJ2-7	-	-	CASSSRLNYEQYF	TGCGCCAGCAGCTCCAGACTAAACTACGAGCAGTACTTC
TRBV7-3	TRBJ2-5	-	-	CASSLMGGLGETQYF	TGTGCCAGCAGCTTAATGGGTGGCCTGGGAGAGACCCAGTACTTC
TRBV6-1	TRBJ1-6	-	-	CASRGRYYNSPLHF	TGTGCCAGCAGAGGGCGATACTATAATTCACCCCTCCACTTT
TRBV7-9	TRBJ1-2	few	TRBD1	CASSSAQQGNYGYTF	TGTGCCAGCAGCTCCGCACAACAGGGGAACTATGGCTACACCTTC
TRBV9	TRBJ2-3	-	-	CASTRGERATDTQYF	TGTGCCAGCACCCGTGGGGAGCGGGCCACAGATACGCAGTATTTT
TRBV6-1	TRBJ2-1	-	-	CASSARPGDEQFF	TGTGCCAGCAGTGCCCGTCCCGGGGATGAGCAGTTCTTC
TRBV5-1	TRBJ2-3	-	TRBD1	CASSIGQGAADTQYF	TGCGCCAGCAGCATCGGACAGGGGGCGGCAGATACGCAGTATTTT
TRBV15	TRBJ1-5	-	-	CATSRGGGNQPQHF	TGTGCCACCAGCAGAGGTGGGGGCAATCAGCCCCAGCATTTT
TRBV6-4	TRBJ1-2	-	-	CASSRAGTLAGYTF	TGTGCCAGCAGCCGAGCTGGGACCCTAGCTGGCTACACCTTC
TRBV7-8	TRBJ2-5	-	-	CASSIRRQSLETQYF	TGTGCCAGCTCGATACGGCGGCAGTCACTGGAGACCCAGTACTTC
TRBV10-3	TRBJ2-3	-	TRBD2	CAISEEAGVTGDTQYF	TGTGCCATCAGTGAAGAAGCGGGGGTAACCGGAGATACGCAGTATTTT
TRBV5-4	TRBJ1-6	-	-	CASSLAGSRPLHF	TGTGCCAGCAGCCTAGCGGGGTCGAGGCCCCTCCACTTT
TRBV5-4	TRBJ2-5	-	TRBD1	CASSAQQGSVETQYF	TGTGCCAGCAGCGCACAACAGGGGTCCGTAGAGACCCAGTACTTC
TRBV27	TRBJ2-5	-	TRBD2	CASSRGGVETQYF	TGTGCCAGCAGTCGGGGGGGGGTTGAGACCCAGTACTTC
TRBV6-6	TRBJ1-2	-	TRBD1	CASRTPRGQGGYTF	TGTGCCAGCAGGACACCCAGGGGGCAGGGTGGCTACACCTTC
TRBV6-5	TRBJ2-7	-	-	CASSRVSSYEQYF	TGTGCCAGCAGCCGCGTTAGCTCCTACGAGCAGTACTTC
TRBV6-5	TRBJ2-6	-	-	CASSYSGGANVLTF	TGTGCCAGCAGTTACTCGGGTGGGGCCAACGTCCTGACTTTC
TRBV7-6	TRBJ2-1	-	TRBD2	CASSLRGRSGAHNEQFF	TGTGCCAGCAGCTTAAGGGGTCGGAGCGGGGCCCACAATGAGCAGTTCTTC
TRBV30	TRBJ1-2	-	-	CAWSLRGNNYGYTF	TGTGCCTGGAGTCTTCGGGGGAACAACTATGGCTACACCTTC
TRBV5-1	TRBJ1-1	-	-	CASSLMRVGTTEAFF	TGCGCCAGCAGCTTGATGAGGGTAGGGACCACTGAAGCTTTCTTT
TRBV14	TRBJ2-2	-	TRBD1	CASSLYFGQGRIGELFF	TGTGCCAGCAGCCTATACTTCGGACAGGGTAGAATCGGGGAGCTGTTTTTT
TRBV5-4	TRBJ2-2	-	TRBD2	CASSLVAGVLTGELFF	TGTGCCAGCAGCTTGGTGGCGGGAGTCCTCACCGGGGAGCTGTTTTTT
TRBV19	TRBJ2-1	-	-	CASSIPPGAYNEQFF	TGTGCCAGTAGTATCCCACCCGGTGCCTACAATGAGCAGTTCTTC
TRBV5-8	TRBJ2-7	-	-	CASSSRGRLTYEQYF	TGTGCCAGCAGCTCCCGTGGGCGGTTGACCTACGAGCAGTACTTC
TRBV30	TRBJ1-4	-	-	CAWSGLTGENEKLFF	TGTGCCTGGAGTGGCCTAACAGGAGAGAATGAAAAACTGTTTTTT
TRBV6-6	TRBJ2-1	-	-	CASSYLGQDYNEQFF	TGTGCCAGCAGTTACTTGGGACAAGACTACAATGAGCAGTTCTTC
TRBV11-2	TRBJ1-6	-	-	CASRPISGRDSPLHF	TGTGCCAGCAGACCCATCTCAGGGAGAGACTCACCCCTCCACTTT
TRBV29-1	TRBJ2-7	-	TRBD1	CSARTGEEQYF	TGCAGCGCCCGGACAGGGGAGGAACAGTACTTC
TRBV30	TRBJ2-1	-	-	CAWSVTLGEPYNEQFF	TGTGCCTGGAGTGTTACCCTAGGGGAACCTTACAATGAGCAGTTCTTC
TRBV6-5	TRBJ2-3	-	TRBD2	CASSFSGGGTDTQYF	TGTGCCAGCAGTTTCAGCGGGGGCGGCACAGATACGCAGTATTTT
TRBV11-2	TRBJ2-1	-	-	CASSSHGGGRQFF	TGTGCCAGCAGCTCCCATGGAGGGGGCCGGCAGTTCTTC
TRBV5-4	TRBJ2-2	-	TRBD1	CASSLIYGRGPQDTGELFF	TGTGCCAGCAGCTTGATTTACGGCAGGGGGCCCCAGGACACCGGGGAGCTGTTTTTT
TRBV7-9	TRBJ1-5	-	-	CASSRGGYRSDQPQHF	TGTGCCAGCAGCCGGGGAGGGTACAGGAGTGACCAGCCCCAGCATTTT
TRBV29-1	TRBJ2-3	-	-	CSVGQRDSTDTQYF	TGCAGCGTCGGGCAACGCGACAGCACAGATACGCAGTATTTT
TRBV13	TRBJ1-3	-	-	CASSLDGGFRGNTIYF	TGTGCCAGCAGCTTGGATGGGGGATTTCGTGGAAACACCATATATTTT
TRBV7-3	TRBJ2-1	-	-	CASSLTGTSSGNEQFF	TGTGCCAGCAGCTTAACCGGGACATCCTCCGGGAATGAGCAGTTCTTC
TRBV7-9	TRBJ2-1	-	-	CASSIGGGLGGEQFF	TGTGCCAGTAGTATTGGAGGCGGGCTCGGTGGTGAGCAGTTCTTC
TRBV5-5	TRBJ1-5	-	-	CASSSEAGARGQPQHF	TGTGCCAGCAGCTCCGAGGCGGGGGCGCGGGGACAGCCCCAGCATTTT
TRBV30	TRBJ2-7	-	-	CAWSKAVSYEQYF	TGTGCCTGGAGTAAGGCGGTCTCCTACGAGCAGTACTTC
TRBV6-1	TRBJ2-7	-	-	CASSEFSPYF	TGTGCCAGCAGTGAATTTAGTCCGTACTTC